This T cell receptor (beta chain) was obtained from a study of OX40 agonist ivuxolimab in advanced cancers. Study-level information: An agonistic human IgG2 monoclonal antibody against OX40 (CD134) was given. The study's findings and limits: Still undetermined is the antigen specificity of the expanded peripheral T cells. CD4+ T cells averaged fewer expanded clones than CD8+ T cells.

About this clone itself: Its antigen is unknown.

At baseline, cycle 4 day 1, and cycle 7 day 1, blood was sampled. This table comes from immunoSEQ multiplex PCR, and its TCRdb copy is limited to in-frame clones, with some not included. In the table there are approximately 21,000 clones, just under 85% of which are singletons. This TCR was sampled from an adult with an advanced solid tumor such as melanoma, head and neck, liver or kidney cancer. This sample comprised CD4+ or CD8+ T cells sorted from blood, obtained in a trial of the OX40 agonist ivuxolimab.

In nucleotides, the CDR3 is TGTGCCAGCAGTTCCGTCCCGGGACAAGAGACCCAGTACTTC. Translated, it gives CASSSVPGQETQYF. The chain is built from TRBV28 and TRBJ2-5, with D tentatively TRBD2 (5 bases). Germline CDR1 and CDR2: MDHEN and SYDVKM. The length of the CDR3 is 14 residues. V lost 4 bases, J lost 2 bases, and 11 bases lay in between. Variable domain in full (rest from reference TRBV28 and TRBJ2-5): DVKVTQSSRYLVKRTGEKVFLECVQDMDHENMFWYRQDPGLGLRLIYFSYDVKMKEKGDIPEGYSVSREKKERFSLILESASTNQTSMYLCASSSVPGQETQYFGPGTRLLVL.